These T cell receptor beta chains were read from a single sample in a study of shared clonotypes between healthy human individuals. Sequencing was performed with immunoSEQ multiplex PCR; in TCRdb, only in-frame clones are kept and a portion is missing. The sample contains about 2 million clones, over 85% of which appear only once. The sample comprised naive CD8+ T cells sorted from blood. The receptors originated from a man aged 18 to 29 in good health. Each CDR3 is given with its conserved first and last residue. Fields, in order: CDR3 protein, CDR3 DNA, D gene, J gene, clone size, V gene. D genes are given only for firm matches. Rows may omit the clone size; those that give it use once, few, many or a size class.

CASSEALGRDYGYTF | TGTGCCAGCAGTGAAGCGCTGGGCAGGGACTATGGCTACACCTTC | - | TRBJ1-2 | - | TRBV6-1
CASSHSSYEQYF | TGTGCCAGCAGCCATAGCTCCTACGAGCAGTACTTC | - | TRBJ2-7 | - | TRBV6-6
CASSPPGLAGGNEQFF | TGTGCCAGCAGCCCTCCGGGACTAGCGGGAGGCAATGAGCAGTTCTTC | TRBD2 | TRBJ2-1 | - | TRBV5-4
CAWSVTVINYGYTF | TGTGCCTGGAGTGTAACAGTCATTAACTATGGCTACACCTTC | - | TRBJ1-2 | - | TRBV30
CASSLATDTYEQYF | TGTGCCAGCAGCTTAGCGACAGATACCTACGAGCAGTACTTC | - | TRBJ2-7 | - | TRBV7-9
CASSSRLAGGADTQYF | TGTGCCAGCAGCTCAAGACTAGCGGGGGGCGCAGATACGCAGTATTTT | TRBD2 | TRBJ2-3 | - | TRBV7-6
CASVHPRWKGRCHSNQPQHF | TGTGCTAGTGTCCACCCCAGGTGGAAGGGGAGGTGTCATAGCAATCAGCCCCAGCATTTT | - | TRBJ1-5 | - | TRBV12-5
CASSQGLAGGNEQYF | TGCGCCAGCAGCCAGGGACTAGCGGGGGGCAACGAGCAGTACTTC | TRBD2 | TRBJ2-7 | - | TRBV4-1
CASSEKGLAELTDTQYF | TGCGCCAGCAGTGAGAAGGGTCTAGCGGAGCTCACAGATACGCAGTATTTT | TRBD2 | TRBJ2-3 | - | TRBV10-2
CASSTDSNGYTF | TGTGCCAGCAGCACGGACAGCAACGGCTACACCTTC | - | TRBJ1-2 | - | TRBV6-5
CASSVDLGGSEAFF | TGTGCCAGCAGCGTAGATTTGGGTGGGTCTGAAGCTTTCTTT | - | TRBJ1-1 | - | TRBV9
CASDGGERVFSYEQYF | TGCGCCAGCGACGGGGGGGAGAGGGTATTCTCCTACGAGCAGTACTTC | TRBD2 | TRBJ2-7 | - | TRBV10-1
CAWSGTGGGEQYF | TGTGCCTGGAGCGGGACAGGGGGCGGCGAGCAGTACTTC | TRBD1 | TRBJ2-7 | - | TRBV30
CANRAGTGDIANYGYTF | TGTGCCAACAGGGCCGGGACAGGGGACATCGCTAACTATGGCTACACCTTC | TRBD1 | TRBJ1-2 | - | TRBV2
CASSVGGATYEQYF | TGTGCCAGCAGCGTAGGCGGAGCAACCTACGAGCAGTACTTC | - | TRBJ2-7 | - | TRBV9
CASSFGSGDGYTF | TGCGCCAGCAGCTTTGGTTCAGGGGATGGCTACACCTTC | - | TRBJ1-2 | - | TRBV5-1
CASSLVGTAYEQYF | TGTGCCAGCAGCTTAGTGGGGACAGCATACGAGCAGTACTTC | TRBD1 | TRBJ2-7 | - | TRBV7-9
CASSLTTGSNYGYTF | TGCGCCAGCAGCCTTACGACAGGGAGTAACTATGGCTACACCTTC | TRBD1 | TRBJ1-2 | - | TRBV4-1
CASGWIANEQFF | TGTGCTAGTGGTTGGATAGCCAATGAGCAGTTCTTC | - | TRBJ2-1 | - | TRBV12-5
CASSLSETGVTEAFF | TGTGCCAGCAGTTTATCCGAGACAGGGGTCACTGAAGCTTTCTTT | TRBD1 | TRBJ1-1 | - | TRBV28
CASRSGSYQPQHF | TGTGCCAGCAGATCGGGGAGCTATCAGCCCCAGCATTTT | - | TRBJ1-5 | - | TRBV21-1
CATPDYRQGRTGELFF | TGTGCCACCCCGGACTATCGTCAGGGGAGAACCGGGGAGCTGTTTTTT | - | TRBJ2-2 | - | TRBV11-2
CASSFRRATNEKLFF | TGCGCCAGCAGCTTTCGGAGGGCAACTAATGAAAAACTGTTTTTT | - | TRBJ1-4 | - | TRBV5-1
CASSQDRAGELFF | TGTGCCAGCAGCCAAGATCGAGCCGGGGAGCTGTTTTTT | - | TRBJ2-2 | - | TRBV4-2
CASSHLTSSRLTRSYEQYF | TGCGCCAGCAGCCATCTGACATCTAGCCGACTGACTCGATCCTACGAGCAGTACTTC | - | TRBJ2-7 | - | TRBV10-1
CASSQVLLAGVAEQFF | TGCGCCAGCAGCCAAGTACTTCTAGCGGGAGTAGCTGAGCAGTTCTTC | TRBD2 | TRBJ2-1 | - | TRBV4-3
CASSIGAAGANVLTF | TGTGCCAGTAGTATAGGAGCGGCTGGGGCCAACGTCCTGACTTTC | - | TRBJ2-6 | - | TRBV19
CASSLRLAERYNEQFF | TGCGCCAGCAGCCTCCGACTAGCGGAGCGCTACAATGAGCAGTTCTTC | TRBD2 | TRBJ2-1 | once | TRBV4-1
CASSDGGRPLANYGYTF | TGTGCCAGCAGCGACGGAGGGCGGCCTCTAGCTAACTATGGCTACACCTTC | - | TRBJ1-2 | once | TRBV5-6
CASSPFTGFYEQYF | TGTGCCAGCAGCCCCTTCACAGGGTTCTACGAGCAGTACTTC | - | TRBJ2-7 | - | TRBV5-6
CASRSGTDTQYF | TGTGCCAGCAGATCCGGCACAGATACGCAGTATTTT | - | TRBJ2-3 | - | TRBV27
CASSLSGGGPYEQYF | TGTGCCAGCAGTTTAAGTGGGGGTGGCCCCTACGAGCAGTACTTC | - | TRBJ2-7 | - | TRBV27
CASSEELAGGQETQYF | TGTGCCAGCAGCGAGGAACTAGCGGGGGGGCAAGAGACCCAGTACTTC | TRBD2 | TRBJ2-5 | - | TRBV9
CASSLDINTEAFF | TGTGCCAGCAGCCTGGACATCAACACTGAAGCTTTCTTT | - | TRBJ1-1 | - | TRBV5-6
CASSLGREQYF | TGTGCCAGCAGCTTAGGTCGGGAGCAGTACTTC | - | TRBJ2-7 | - | TRBV7-2
CASSFGAEGESSYEQYF | TGTGCCAGCAGCTTCGGCGCTGAGGGAGAAAGCTCCTACGAGCAGTACTTC | - | TRBJ2-7 | - | TRBV7-9
CAISSTSGRVNEQFF | TGTGCCATCAGTTCGACTAGCGGGAGAGTAAATGAGCAGTTCTTC | TRBD2 | TRBJ2-1 | once | TRBV10-3
CASSDVGDQPQHF | TGTGCCAGCAGTGACGTCGGCGATCAGCCCCAGCATTTT | - | TRBJ1-5 | - | TRBV28
CASSPEGEAFF | TGTGCCAGCAGCCCCGAGGGTGAAGCTTTCTTT | - | TRBJ1-1 | - | TRBV28
CATSRLASYNEQFF | TGTGCCACCAGCAGACTAGCCTCCTACAATGAGCAGTTCTTC | - | TRBJ2-1 | - | TRBV15
CATRSGHDEKLFF | TGTGCCACCAGATCAGGGCATGATGAAAAACTGTTTTTT | - | TRBJ1-4 | - | TRBV15
CASSQFRGHQETQYF | TGTGCCAGCAGCCAGTTCAGGGGGCATCAAGAGACCCAGTACTTC | TRBD1 | TRBJ2-5 | - | TRBV27
CASSTHSSLTEAFF | TGTGCCAGCAGTACCCACAGTAGTCTCACTGAAGCTTTCTTT | - | TRBJ1-1 | - | TRBV27
CASSQDRWDGNYGYTF | TGCGCCAGCAGCCAAGATCGGTGGGACGGCAACTATGGCTACACCTTC | - | TRBJ1-2 | - | TRBV4-3
CASSQDGTSYEQYF | TGTGCCAGCAGCCAAGACGGGACTTCCTACGAGCAGTACTTC | - | TRBJ2-7 | - | TRBV4-2
CASRLRDRGRTGELFF | TGCGCCAGCAGACTTCGGGACAGGGGGCGAACCGGGGAGCTGTTTTTT | TRBD1 | TRBJ2-2 | - | TRBV4-1
CASGHGQGTGLPYEQYF | TGTGCTAGTGGTCATGGACAGGGGACGGGCTTACCCTACGAGCAGTACTTC | TRBD1 | TRBJ2-7 | - | TRBV12-5
CASSQAAVYEQYF | TGTGCCAGCAGCCAAGCCGCAGTTTACGAGCAGTACTTC | - | TRBJ2-7 | - | TRBV11-2
CASKVAGEGNTEAFF | TGTGCCTCCAAGGTAGCAGGGGAAGGGAACACTGAAGCTTTCTTT | - | TRBJ1-1 | - | TRBV27
CASSQFWGANEQYF | TGCGCCAGCAGCCAGTTCTGGGGGGCAAACGAGCAGTACTTC | - | TRBJ2-7 | - | TRBV4-3